The next 23 T cell receptor beta chains were all read from a single sample in a study of response to subunit inactivated influenza vaccine. TCRdb reprocessed the RT-PCR reads via MiXCR and lists one record per CDR3 protein. This sample has around 470,000 distinct CDR3 sequences, with more than 7% found just once. Sequencing was performed on PBMCs from blood, taken less than 25 months after vaccination. These receptors all stem from a man in his fifties or sixties who received an inactivated influenza vaccine.

The J gene is TRBJ2-5, the V gene TRBV28; D not resolved. Trimming cost V 5 bases and J 2 bases, with 9 bases left between them. This CDR3 has 13 residues. Germline V gene lookup returns CDR1 MDHEN and CDR2 SYDVKM. CDR3 nucleotide sequence: TGTGCCAGCAGTCCGCATGAACAAGAGACCCAGTACTTC. Translated: CASSPHEQETQYF.

The chain joins TRBV20-1 to TRBJ2-1; D not resolved. CDR1 and CDR2 from the germline V gene are DFQATT and SNEGSKA (reference sequence). This CDR3 has 11 residues. The ends were cut back, 4 bases at V and 3 bases at J, with 4 bases in the middle. The CDR3 DNA is TGCAGTGCTACCGGCTACAATGAGCAGTTCTTC. It encodes CSATGYNEQFF.

V and J are TRBV7-8 and TRBJ2-5; 14 bases agree with TRBD2. The CDR3 runs 16 residues. V lost 4 bases to trimming and J lost 6 bases; unmatched junction nucleotides: 7. Looked up from germline, CDR1 is SGHVS and CDR2 is FQNEAQ. CDR3 DNA sequence: TGTGCCAGCAGCTCCGGACTAGCGGGAGGAGAGAAGACCCAGTACTTC. Amino acid sequence: CASSSGLAGGEKTQYF.

The sample holds many counts of this clonotype. This chain connects TRBV7-2 to TRBJ1-6; perhaps TRBD1 as D (5 bases). The CDR3 totals 15 residues. Germline lookup yields CDR1 SGHTA and CDR2 FQGNSA. V was cut by 1 base and J by 8 bases, with 12 bases left in between. The CDR3 DNA is TGTGCCAGCAGCTTAGTGGCTGCAGGGTATTCACCCCTCCACTTT. Amino acids: CASSLVAAGYSPLHF.

This clonotype occurred a few times. V is TRBV5-1 and J is TRBJ2-7; 7 bases fit TRBD1. Germline CDR1 and CDR2: SGHRS and YFSETQ. J was trimmed by 3 bases and V by 0 bases; bases with no gene match: 6. The CDR3 consists of 15 residues. The CDR3: CASSLAMSGGYEQYF. The CDR3 coding sequence is TGCGCCAGCAGCTTGGCCATGTCAGGGGGCTACGAGCAGTACTTC.

Only a few counts were recorded for this clonotype. The V call is TRBV10-2, the J call TRBJ2-1, with D perhaps TRBD1 (5 bases). V gave up 6 bases and J gave up 0 bases, with 12 bases separating them. The CDR3 is 15 residues long. Germline lookup yields CDR1 WSHSY and CDR2 SAAADI. CDR3 residues: CASRVDTPSYNEQFF. In DNA, the CDR3 is TGCGCCAGCAGGGTGGACACCCCCTCCTACAATGAGCAGTTCTTC.

This clonotype was observed many times. The rearrangement uses TRBV28 and TRBJ2-7; D gene ambiguous. Trimming removed 7 bases from V and 2 bases from J, with 12 bases in between. The germline V gene has CDR1 MDHEN and CDR2 SYDVKM. CDR3 length: 13 amino acids. The CDR3 spells CASNSYRAYEQYF. Written as DNA, the CDR3 is TGTGCCAGCAATTCATACCGAGCCTACGAGCAGTACTTC.

This clonotype was observed a few times. The chain uses TRBV7-8 and TRBJ1-1, with TRBD1 as a possible D gene (6 bases). V gave up 5 bases and J gave up 2 bases, with 15 bases separating them. The germline CDR1 and CDR2 sequences are SGHVS and FQNEAQ. This CDR3 is built from 15 residues. The CDR3 bases are TGTGCCAGCAGCCTAGTTTTGGGGACAAACACTGAAGCTTTCTTT. Its protein product is CASSLVLGTNTEAFF. The whole variable domain, remainder taken from reference TRBV7-8 and TRBJ1-1, is GAGVSQSPRYKVAKRGQDVALRCDPISGHVSLFWYQQALGQGPEFLTYFQNEAQLDKSGLPSDRFFAERPEGSVSTLKIQRTQQEDSAVYLCASSLVLGTNTEAFFGQGTRLTVV.

This clonotype was recorded many times. This chain joins TRBV29-1 and TRBJ2-7; 10 positions match TRBD1. Germline CDR1 SQVTM, CDR2 ANQGSEA. V gave up 6 bases and J gave up 2 bases; unmatched junction bases: 7. The CDR3 extends over 14 amino acids. The CDR3 DNA is TGCAGCGTAGGACTCGGGACAGGGGCCTACGAGCAGTACTTC. This encodes CSVGLGTGAYEQYF.

This clonotype has only a few counts. The J gene is TRBJ2-2, the V gene TRBV29-1; 13 positions match TRBD2. The CDR3 is 17 amino acids. The V and J ends lost 3 bases and 4 bases, in that order; junction bases with no gene match: 8. The germline V gene encodes CDR1 SQVTM and CDR2 ANQGSEA. CDR3 loop: CSVESELAGGSTGELFF. In DNA form, the CDR3 reads TGCAGCGTTGAGAGCGAACTAGCGGGAGGGAGCACCGGGGAGCTGTTTTTT.

In this sample, this clonotype turned up a few times. The chain carries TRBV6-1 and TRBJ2-7; 8 bases are a match to TRBD1. The CDR3 extends over 16 amino acids. V shed 3 bases and J 0 bases; nucleotides not matched to a gene: 7. Germline V gene sequence: CDR1 MNHNS, CDR2 SASEGT. The CDR3 region is CASSDPTGVNSYEQYF. DNA for the CDR3: TGTGCCAGCAGTGACCCGACAGGGGTCAACTCCTACGAGCAGTACTTC.

This clonotype was counted at least ten times. The chain's CDR3 is CAISEPGPLEGSYNEQFF. CDR3 nucleotide sequence: TGTGCCATCAGTGAGCCGGGACCCCTCGAGGGCTCCTACAATGAGCAGTTCTTC. The chain joins TRBV10-3 to TRBJ2-1; the D call may be TRBD1 or TRBD2 (5 bases each). The CDR3 loop spans 18 amino acids. Germline-derived CDR1 and CDR2 are ENHRY and SYGVKD. With 2 bases removed from V and 0 bases from J, the gap between germline ends came to 17 bases.

V is TRBV10-3 and J is TRBJ1-5; D call uncertain. CDR1 and CDR2 from the germline V gene are ENHRY and SYGVKD. V was trimmed by 6 bases and J by 1 base, leaving 13 bases between them. The CDR3 runs 15 residues. The CDR3 spells CAISADLGSNQPQHF. The CDR3 DNA follows: TGTGCCATCAGCGCGGACCTAGGGAGCAATCAGCCCCAGCATTTT.

This clonotype was picked up a small number of times. This chain links TRBV29-1 with TRBJ1-2; the match to TRBD1 covers 9 bases. This CDR3 is 15 amino acids long. Germline CDR1 is SQVTM and CDR2 is ANQGSEA. J was trimmed by 3 bases and V by 0 bases; bases with no gene match: 5. CDR3 residues: CSVEDRDRGDYGYTF. The CDR3 DNA sequence: TGCAGCGTTGAAGATCGAGACAGGGGGGACTATGGCTACACCTTC.

The chain links TRBV7-9 to TRBJ1-2; D may be TRBD1 (6 bases). CDR3 size: 13 residues. With 5 bases removed from V and 4 bases from J, the gap between germline ends came to 11 bases. Germline CDR1 reads SEHNR; CDR2 reads FQNEAQ (reference sequence). DNA of the CDR3: TGTGCCAGCAGCCAAACAGGGATCTATGGCTACACCTTC. Translating gives CASSQTGIYGYTF.

This clonotype was counted only a few times. The chain joins TRBV4-1 to TRBJ2-5, with D tentatively TRBD2 (6 bases). This CDR3 has 16 amino acids. Germline lookup yields CDR1 MGHRA and CDR2 YSYEKL. V lost 0 bases, J lost 7 bases, and 18 bases lay in between. The CDR3 DNA sequence: TGCGCCAGCAGCCAAGATCGGGACGGGGGTTTGGGGACCCAGTACTTC. Residues: CASSQDRDGGLGTQYF.

The chain combines TRBV20-1 with TRBJ1-5, with D maybe TRBD1 (6 bases). V was trimmed by 3 bases and J by 4 bases, leaving 16 bases between them. The CDR3 length is 15 residues. The germline V gene has CDR1 DFQATT and CDR2 SNEGSKA (reference sequence). CDR3 sequence reads: CSARSRGRRNQPQHF. CDR3 DNA: TGCAGTGCTAGGAGCAGGGGTCGGAGAAATCAGCCCCAGCATTTT.

This sequence joins TRBV5-1 and TRBJ2-2; D may be TRBD2 (6 bases). Germline V gene sequence: CDR1 SGHRS, CDR2 YFSETQ. V lost 4 bases, J lost 0 bases, and 16 bases lay in between. This CDR3 comprises 17 residues. CDR3 residues: CASSRSLARTNTGELFF. The CDR3 DNA sequence: TGCGCCAGCAGCCGTAGCCTAGCGAGAACGAACACCGGGGAGCTGTTTTTT.

There are many counts of this clonotype. The CDR3 DNA reads as TGTGCCAGCAGCTTAGGTGGGACAGACCTCAATCAGCCCCAGCATTTT. Protein product: CASSLGGTDLNQPQHF. The chain has TRBV7-9 and TRBJ1-5; TRBD1 agrees at 7 bases. There are 16 residues in the CDR3. V dropped 1 base and J dropped 3; count of bases not matched to a gene: 6. Germline values: CDR1 SEHNR, CDR2 FQNEAQ (reference sequence).

This clonotype was picked up one time. This chain connects TRBV4-2 to TRBJ2-3, with no clear D. The CDR3 extends over 14 amino acids. The germline V gene encodes CDR1 LGHNA and CDR2 YNFKEQ. Trimming cost V 4 bases and J 2 bases, with 10 bases left between them. CDR3 amino acids: CASSPSTATDTQYF. The CDR3 DNA sequence: TGTGCCAGCAGCCCCAGTACTGCCACAGATACGCAGTATTTT.

In this sample, this clonotype turned up many times. The chain joins TRBV5-1 to TRBJ2-7, with D tentatively TRBD2 (6 bases). Trimming left V 4 bases short and J 4 bases short, with 9 bases between. This CDR3 region has 12 residues. Germline assignment: CDR1 SGHRS and CDR2 YFSETQ. As DNA, the CDR3 is TGCGCCAGCAGCATTGGAGGGTACGAGCAGTACTTC. It is translated as CASSIGGYEQYF.

The chain joins TRBV5-1 to TRBJ2-5; D may be TRBD1 or TRBD2 (5 bases each). This CDR3 is built from 14 residues. V lost 3 bases and J 5 bases, leaving 14 bases between the germline ends. In germline, CDR1 is SGHRS, CDR2 YFSETQ. The CDR3: CASSSGTAGETQYF. The CDR3 DNA sequence: TGCGCCAGCAGCTCCGGGACGGCCGGGGAGACCCAGTACTTC.

This clonotype came up a few times. This chain joins TRBV5-1 and TRBJ2-7, with TRBD2 as a possible D gene (5 bases). The ends were cut back, 7 bases at V and 0 bases at J, with 14 bases in the middle. The CDR3 runs 14 residues. The germline gives CDR1 SGHRS, CDR2 YFSETQ. CDR3 nucleotides: TGCGCCAGCGATCTGGACTTCCCCTCCTACGAGCAGTACTTC. It specifies CASDLDFPSYEQYF.